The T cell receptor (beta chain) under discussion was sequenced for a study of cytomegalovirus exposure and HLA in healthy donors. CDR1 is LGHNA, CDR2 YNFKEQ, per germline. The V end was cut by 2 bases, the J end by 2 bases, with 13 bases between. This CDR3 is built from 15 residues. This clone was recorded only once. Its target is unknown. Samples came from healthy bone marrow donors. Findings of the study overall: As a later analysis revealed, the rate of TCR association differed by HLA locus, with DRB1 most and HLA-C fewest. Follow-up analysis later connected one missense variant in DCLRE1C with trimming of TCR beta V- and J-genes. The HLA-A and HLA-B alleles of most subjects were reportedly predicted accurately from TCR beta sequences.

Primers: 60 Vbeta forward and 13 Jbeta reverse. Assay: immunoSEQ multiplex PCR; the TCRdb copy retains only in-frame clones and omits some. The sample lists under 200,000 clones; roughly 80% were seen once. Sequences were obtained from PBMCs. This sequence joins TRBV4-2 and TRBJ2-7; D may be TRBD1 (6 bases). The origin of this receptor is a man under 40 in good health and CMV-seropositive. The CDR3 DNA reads TGTGCCAGCAGCCAACAACAGGGAGATCCCTACGAGCAGTACTTC. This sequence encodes CASSQQQGDPYEQYF.